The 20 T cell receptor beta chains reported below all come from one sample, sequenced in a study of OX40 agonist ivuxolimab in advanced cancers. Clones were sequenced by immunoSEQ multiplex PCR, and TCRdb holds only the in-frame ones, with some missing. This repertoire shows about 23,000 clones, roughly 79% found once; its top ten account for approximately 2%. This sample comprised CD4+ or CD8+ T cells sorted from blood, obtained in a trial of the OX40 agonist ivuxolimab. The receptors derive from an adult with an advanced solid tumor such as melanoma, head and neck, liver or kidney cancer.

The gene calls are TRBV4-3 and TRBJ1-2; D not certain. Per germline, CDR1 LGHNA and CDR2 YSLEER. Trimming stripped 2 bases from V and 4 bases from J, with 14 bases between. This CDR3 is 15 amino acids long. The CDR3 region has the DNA TGCGCCAGCAGCCAACAACTCGGACCTGGCTATGGCTACACCTTC. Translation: CASSQQLGPGYGYTF.

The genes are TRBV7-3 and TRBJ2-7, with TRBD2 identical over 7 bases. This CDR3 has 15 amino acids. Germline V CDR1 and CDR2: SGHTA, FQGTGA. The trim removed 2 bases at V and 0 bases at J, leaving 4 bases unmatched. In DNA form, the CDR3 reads TGTGCCAGCAGCTTACTAGCGGAAAGCTCCTACGAGCAGTACTTC. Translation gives CASSLLAESSYEQYF.

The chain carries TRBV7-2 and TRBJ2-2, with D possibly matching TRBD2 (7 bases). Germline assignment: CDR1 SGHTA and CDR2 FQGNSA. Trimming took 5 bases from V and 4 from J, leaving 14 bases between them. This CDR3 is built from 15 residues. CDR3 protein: CASSPGGATTGELFF. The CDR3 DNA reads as TGTGCCAGCAGCCCTGGGGGGGCGACCACCGGGGAGCTGTTTTTT.

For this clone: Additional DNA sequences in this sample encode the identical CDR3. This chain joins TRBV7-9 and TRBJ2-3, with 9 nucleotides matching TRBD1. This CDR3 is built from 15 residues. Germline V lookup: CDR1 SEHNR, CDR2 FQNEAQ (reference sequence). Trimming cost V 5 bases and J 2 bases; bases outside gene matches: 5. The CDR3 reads CASSRTGALTDTQYF. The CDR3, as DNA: TGTGCCAGCAGCCGGACAGGGGCACTCACAGATACGCAGTATTTT.

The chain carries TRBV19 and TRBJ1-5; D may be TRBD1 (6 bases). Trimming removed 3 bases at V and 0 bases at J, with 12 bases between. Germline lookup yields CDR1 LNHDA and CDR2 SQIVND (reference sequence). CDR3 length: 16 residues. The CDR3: CASSIRTAYSNQPQHF. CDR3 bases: TGTGCCAGTAGTATTCGGACAGCTTATAGCAATCAGCCCCAGCATTTT.

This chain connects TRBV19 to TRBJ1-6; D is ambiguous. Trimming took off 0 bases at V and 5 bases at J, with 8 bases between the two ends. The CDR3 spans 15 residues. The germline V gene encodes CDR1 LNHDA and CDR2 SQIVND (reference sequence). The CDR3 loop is CASSIDLGNNSPLHF. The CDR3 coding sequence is TGTGCCAGTAGTATAGATCTGGGAAATAATTCACCCCTCCACTTT.

The CDR3 loop is CAWRTGIGQFF. Here the CDR3 DNA reads TGTGCCTGGAGGACAGGTATAGGGCAGTTCTTC. V gene TRBV30 combines with J gene TRBJ2-1; the D gene is possibly TRBD1 (6 bases). V was trimmed by 3 bases and J by 12 bases, leaving 12 bases between them. The CDR3 covers 11 residues. CDR1 and CDR2 (germline): GTSNPN, SVGIG (reference sequence).

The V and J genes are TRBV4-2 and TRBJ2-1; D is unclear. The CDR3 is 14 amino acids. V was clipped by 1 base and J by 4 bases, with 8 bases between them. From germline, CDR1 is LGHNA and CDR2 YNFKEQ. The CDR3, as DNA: TGTGCCAGCAGCCAAGGGAGAGCTTACAATGAGCAGTTCTTC. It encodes CASSQGRAYNEQFF.

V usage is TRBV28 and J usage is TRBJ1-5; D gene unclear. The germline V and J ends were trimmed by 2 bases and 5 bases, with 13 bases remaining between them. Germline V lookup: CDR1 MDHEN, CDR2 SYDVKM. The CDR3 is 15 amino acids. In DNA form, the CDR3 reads TGTGCCAGCAGTTTAATCCTTCTGGGCGATCAGCCCCAGCATTTT. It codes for CASSLILLGDQPQHF.

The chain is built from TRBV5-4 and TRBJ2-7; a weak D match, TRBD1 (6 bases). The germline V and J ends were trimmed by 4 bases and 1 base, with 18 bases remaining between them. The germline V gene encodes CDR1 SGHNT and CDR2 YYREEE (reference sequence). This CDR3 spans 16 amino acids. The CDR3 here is CASSLGALGASYEQYF. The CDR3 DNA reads TGTGCCAGCAGCCTAGGGGCCCTGGGGGCTTCCTACGAGCAGTACTTC.

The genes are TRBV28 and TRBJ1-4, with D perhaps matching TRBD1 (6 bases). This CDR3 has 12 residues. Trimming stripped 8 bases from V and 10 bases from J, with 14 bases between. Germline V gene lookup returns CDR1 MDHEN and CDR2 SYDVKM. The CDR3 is CASGTGFGKLFF. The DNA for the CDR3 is TGTGCCAGCGGCACAGGGTTTGGAAAACTGTTTTTT.

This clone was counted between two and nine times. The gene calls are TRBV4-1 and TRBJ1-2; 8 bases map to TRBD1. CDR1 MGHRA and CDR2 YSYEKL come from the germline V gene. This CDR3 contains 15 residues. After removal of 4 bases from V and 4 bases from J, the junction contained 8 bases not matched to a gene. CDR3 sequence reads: CASSPTQGVIYGYTF. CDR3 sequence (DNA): TGCGCCAGCAGCCCCACACAGGGGGTGATCTATGGCTACACCTTC.

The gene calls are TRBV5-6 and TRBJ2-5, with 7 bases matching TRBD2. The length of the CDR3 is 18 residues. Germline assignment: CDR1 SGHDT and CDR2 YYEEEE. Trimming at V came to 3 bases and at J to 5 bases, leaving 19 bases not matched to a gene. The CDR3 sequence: CASSSPKRGRGPGETQYF. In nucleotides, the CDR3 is TGTGCCAGCAGCTCCCCAAAGCGAGGGAGGGGACCCGGCGAGACCCAGTACTTC.

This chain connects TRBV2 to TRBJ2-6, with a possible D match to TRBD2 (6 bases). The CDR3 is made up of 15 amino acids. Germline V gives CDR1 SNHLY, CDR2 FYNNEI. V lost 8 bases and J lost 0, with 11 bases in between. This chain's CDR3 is CASGGRFSGANVLTF. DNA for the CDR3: TGTGCCAGCGGGGGGAGGTTCTCTGGGGCCAACGTCCTGACTTTC.

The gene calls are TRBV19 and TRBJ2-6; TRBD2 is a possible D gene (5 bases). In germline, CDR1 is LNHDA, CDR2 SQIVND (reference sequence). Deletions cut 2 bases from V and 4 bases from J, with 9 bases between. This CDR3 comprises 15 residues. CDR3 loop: CASSIRRGGANVLTF. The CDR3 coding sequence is TGTGCCAGTAGTATAAGGAGAGGGGGGGCCAACGTCCTGACTTTC.

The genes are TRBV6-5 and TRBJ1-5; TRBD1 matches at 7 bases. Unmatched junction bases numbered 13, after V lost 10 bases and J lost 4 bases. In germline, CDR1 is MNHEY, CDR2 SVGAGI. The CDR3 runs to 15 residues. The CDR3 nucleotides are TGTGCCACCTCCCCTCGGGACAGATTAAATCAGCCCCAGCATTTT. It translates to CATSPRDRLNQPQHF.

The CDR3 nucleotides read TGTGCCAGCAGCTTACAGGGACCTCCCTACAATGAGCAGTTCTTC. As protein: CASSLQGPPYNEQFF. The chain carries TRBV11-2 and TRBJ2-1; D is perhaps TRBD1 or TRBD2 (5 bases each). The germline gives CDR1 SGHAT, CDR2 FQNNGV. The V gene lost 2 bases and the J gene lost 2 bases, with 10 bases spanning the gap. CDR3 length: 15 amino acids.

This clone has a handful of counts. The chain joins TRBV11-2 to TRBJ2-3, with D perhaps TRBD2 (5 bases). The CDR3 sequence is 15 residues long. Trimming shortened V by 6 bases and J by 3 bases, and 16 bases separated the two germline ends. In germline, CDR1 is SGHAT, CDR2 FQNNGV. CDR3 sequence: CASRLISDPTDTQYF. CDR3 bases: TGTGCCAGCAGGTTGATTAGCGACCCTACAGATACGCAGTATTTT. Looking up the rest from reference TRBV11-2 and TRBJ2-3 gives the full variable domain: EAGVAQSPRYKIIEKRQSVAFWCNPISGHATLYWYQQILGQGPKLLIQFQNNGVVDDSQLPKDRFSAERLKGVDSTLKIQPAKLEDSAVYLCASRLISDPTDTQYFGPGTRLTVL.

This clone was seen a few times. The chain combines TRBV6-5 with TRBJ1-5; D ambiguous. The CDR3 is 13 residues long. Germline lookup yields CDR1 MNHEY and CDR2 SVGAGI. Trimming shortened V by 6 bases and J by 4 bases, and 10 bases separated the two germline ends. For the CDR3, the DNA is TGTGCCAGCAGCCCTGGAGGTAATCAGCCCCAGCATTTT. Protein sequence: CASSPGGNQPQHF.

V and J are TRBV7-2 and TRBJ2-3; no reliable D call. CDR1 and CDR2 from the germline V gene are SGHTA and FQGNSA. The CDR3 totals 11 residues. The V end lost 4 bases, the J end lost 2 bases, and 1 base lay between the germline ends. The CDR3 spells CASSYTDTQYF. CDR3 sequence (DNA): TGTGCCAGCAGCTACACAGATACGCAGTATTTT.